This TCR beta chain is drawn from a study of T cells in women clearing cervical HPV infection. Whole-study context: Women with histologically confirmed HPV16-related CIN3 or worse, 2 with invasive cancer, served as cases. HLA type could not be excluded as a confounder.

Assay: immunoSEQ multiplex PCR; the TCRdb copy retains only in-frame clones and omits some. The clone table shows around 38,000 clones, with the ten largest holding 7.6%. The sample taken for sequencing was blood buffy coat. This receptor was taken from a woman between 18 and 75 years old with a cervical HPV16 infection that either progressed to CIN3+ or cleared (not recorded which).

The CDR3 sequence is CSGATGAKETQYF. CDR3 bases read: TGCAGCGGGGCTACAGGGGCGAAAGAGACC. The J gene is TRBJ2-5, the V gene TRBV29-1; 7 bases line up with TRBD1. The read terminates 3 residues before the CDR3 end, so the remaining end is supplied by the germline J gene. Germline CDR1 and CDR2: SQVTM and ANQGSEA. Trimming took 7 bases from V and 3 from J; bases not matched to a gene: 8. There are 13 residues in the CDR3.